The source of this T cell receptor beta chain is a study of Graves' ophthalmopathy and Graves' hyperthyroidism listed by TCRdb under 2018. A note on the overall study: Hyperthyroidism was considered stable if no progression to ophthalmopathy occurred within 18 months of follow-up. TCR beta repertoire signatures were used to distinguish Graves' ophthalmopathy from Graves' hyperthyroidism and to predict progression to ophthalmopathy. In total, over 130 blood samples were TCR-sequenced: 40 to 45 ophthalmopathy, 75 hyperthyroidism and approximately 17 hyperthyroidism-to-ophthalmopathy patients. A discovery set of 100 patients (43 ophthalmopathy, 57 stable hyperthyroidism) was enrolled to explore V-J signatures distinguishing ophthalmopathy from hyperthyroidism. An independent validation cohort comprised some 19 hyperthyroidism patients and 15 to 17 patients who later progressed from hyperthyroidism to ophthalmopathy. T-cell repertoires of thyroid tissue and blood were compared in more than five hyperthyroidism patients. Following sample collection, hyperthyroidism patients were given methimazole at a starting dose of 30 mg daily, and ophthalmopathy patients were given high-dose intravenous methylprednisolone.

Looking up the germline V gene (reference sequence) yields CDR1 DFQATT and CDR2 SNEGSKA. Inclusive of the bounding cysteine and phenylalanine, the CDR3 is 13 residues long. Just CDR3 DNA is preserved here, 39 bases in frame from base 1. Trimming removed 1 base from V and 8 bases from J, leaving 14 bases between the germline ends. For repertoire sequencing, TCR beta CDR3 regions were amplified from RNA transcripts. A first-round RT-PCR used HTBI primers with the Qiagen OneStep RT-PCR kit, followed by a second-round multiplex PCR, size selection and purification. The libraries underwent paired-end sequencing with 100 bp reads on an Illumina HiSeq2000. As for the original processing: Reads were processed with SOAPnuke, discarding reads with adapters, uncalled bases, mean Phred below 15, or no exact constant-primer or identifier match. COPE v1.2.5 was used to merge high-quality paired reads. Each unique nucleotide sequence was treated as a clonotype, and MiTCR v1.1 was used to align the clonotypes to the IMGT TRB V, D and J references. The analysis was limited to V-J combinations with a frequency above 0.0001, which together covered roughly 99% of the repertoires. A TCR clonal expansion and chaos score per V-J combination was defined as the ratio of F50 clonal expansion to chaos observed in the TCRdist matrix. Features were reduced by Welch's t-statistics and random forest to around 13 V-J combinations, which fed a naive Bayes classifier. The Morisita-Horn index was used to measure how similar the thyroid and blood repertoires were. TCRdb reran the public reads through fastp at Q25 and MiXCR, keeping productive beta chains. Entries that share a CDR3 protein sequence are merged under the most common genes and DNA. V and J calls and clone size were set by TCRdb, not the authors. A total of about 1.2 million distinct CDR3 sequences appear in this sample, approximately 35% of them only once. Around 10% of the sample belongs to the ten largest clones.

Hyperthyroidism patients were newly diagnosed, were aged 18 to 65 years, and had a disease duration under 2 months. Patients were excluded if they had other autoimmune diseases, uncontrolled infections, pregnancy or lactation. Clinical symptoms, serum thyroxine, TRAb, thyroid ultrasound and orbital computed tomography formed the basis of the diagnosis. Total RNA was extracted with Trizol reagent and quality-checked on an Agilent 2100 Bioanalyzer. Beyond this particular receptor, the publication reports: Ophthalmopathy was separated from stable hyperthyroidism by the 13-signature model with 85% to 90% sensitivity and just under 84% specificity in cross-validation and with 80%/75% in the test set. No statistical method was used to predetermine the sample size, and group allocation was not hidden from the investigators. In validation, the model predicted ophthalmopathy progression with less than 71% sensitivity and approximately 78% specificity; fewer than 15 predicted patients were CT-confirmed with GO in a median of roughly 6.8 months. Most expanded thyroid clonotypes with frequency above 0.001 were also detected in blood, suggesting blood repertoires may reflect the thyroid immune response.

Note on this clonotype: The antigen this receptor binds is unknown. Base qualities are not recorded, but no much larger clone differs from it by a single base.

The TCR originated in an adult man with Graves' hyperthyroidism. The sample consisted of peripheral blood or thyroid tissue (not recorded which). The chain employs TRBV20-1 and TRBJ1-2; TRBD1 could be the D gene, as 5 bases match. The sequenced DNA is TGCAGTGCTAGAGTGGGGCGTTTGGACGGCTACACCTTC. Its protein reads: CSARVGRLDGYTF.